This T cell receptor (beta chain) was retrieved from a study of long-term antiretroviral therapy in people with HIV. Study-wide context: The immediate-ART recommendation dates to 2015, and the earliest samples predate it by about a decade.

V was clipped by 3 bases and J by 6 bases; unmatched bases: 0. Germline-derived CDR1 and CDR2 are SGDLS and YYNGEE. The CDR3 covers 14 residues. Study-wide results and limits: Even long-term ART left TRB diversity below transplant donor controls, despite gains. Adherence to ART, viral resistance and therapy changes lacked any data.

The samples comprised roughly 0.9-11 million cryopreserved PBMC ahead of DNA extraction. To note about this clone: The antigen remains unidentified.

Version v3.0 of the immunoSEQ assay ran at survey level. The protocol was immunoSEQ multiplex PCR, while the TCRdb copy is restricted to in-frame clones and leaves out a portion. The data hold 13,000 or so clones, with around 77% observed a single time. The chain employs TRBV9 and TRBJ2-1; TRBD2 aligns across 13 bases. This specimen was unsorted PBMCs, taken 1.3 years after starting antiretroviral therapy. The clonotype originates from a woman aged 18-29 years with HIV. For the CDR3, the DNA is TGTGCCAGCAGCGGGACTAGCGGGGGCAATGAGCAGTTCTTC. Residues: CASSGTSGGNEQFF.